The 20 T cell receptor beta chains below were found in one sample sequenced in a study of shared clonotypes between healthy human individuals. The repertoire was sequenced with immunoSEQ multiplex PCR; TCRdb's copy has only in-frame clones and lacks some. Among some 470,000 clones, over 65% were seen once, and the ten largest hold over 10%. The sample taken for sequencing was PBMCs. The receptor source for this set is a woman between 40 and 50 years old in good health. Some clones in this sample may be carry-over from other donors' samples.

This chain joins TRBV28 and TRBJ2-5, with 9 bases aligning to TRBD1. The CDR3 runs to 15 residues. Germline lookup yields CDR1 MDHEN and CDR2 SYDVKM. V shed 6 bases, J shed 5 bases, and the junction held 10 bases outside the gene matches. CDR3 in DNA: TGTGCCAGCAGAAAGCCGACAGGGGGAGGCGAGACCCAGTACTTC. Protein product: CASRKPTGGGETQYF.

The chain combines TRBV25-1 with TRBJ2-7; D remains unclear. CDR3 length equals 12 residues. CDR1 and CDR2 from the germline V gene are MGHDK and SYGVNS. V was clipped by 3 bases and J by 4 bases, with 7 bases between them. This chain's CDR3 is CASSDWVYEQYF. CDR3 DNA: TGTGCCAGCAGTGATTGGGTGTACGAGCAGTACTTC.

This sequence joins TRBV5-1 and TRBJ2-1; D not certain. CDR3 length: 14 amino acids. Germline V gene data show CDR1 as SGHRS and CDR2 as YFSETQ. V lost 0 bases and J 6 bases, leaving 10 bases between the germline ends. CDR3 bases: TGCGCCAGCAGCTTGGAGTGGGGAACCAATGAGCAGTTCTTC. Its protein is CASSLEWGTNEQFF.

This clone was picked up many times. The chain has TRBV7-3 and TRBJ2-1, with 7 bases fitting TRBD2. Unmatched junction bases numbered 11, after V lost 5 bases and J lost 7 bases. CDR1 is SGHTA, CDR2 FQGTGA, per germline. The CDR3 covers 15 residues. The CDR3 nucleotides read TGTGCCAGCAGCGTGACACATCTGGGAGGGAATGAGCAGTTCTTC. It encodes CASSVTHLGGNEQFF.

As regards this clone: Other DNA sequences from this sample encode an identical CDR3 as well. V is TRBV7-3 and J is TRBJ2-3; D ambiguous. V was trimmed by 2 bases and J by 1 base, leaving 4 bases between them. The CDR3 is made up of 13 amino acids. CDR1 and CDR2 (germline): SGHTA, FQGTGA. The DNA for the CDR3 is TGTGCCAGCAGCTTACCCGGCACAGATACGCAGTATTTT. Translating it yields CASSLPGTDTQYF.

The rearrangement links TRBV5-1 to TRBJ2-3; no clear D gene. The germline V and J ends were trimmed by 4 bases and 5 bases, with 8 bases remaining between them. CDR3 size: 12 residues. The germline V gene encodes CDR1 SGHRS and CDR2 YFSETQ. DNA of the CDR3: TGCGCCAGCAGCCCCGATCGAGATACGCAGTATTTT. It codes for CASSPDRDTQYF.

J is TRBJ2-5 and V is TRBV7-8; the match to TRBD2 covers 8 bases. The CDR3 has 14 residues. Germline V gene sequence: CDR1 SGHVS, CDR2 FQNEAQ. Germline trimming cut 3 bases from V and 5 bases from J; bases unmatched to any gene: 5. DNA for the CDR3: TGTGCCAGCAGCTTTTTCGTAGCGGGGGAGACCCAGTACTTC. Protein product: CASSFFVAGETQYF.

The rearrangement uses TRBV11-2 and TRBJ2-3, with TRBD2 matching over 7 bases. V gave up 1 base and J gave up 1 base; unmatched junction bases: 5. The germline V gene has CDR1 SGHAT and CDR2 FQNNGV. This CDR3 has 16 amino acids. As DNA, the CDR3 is TGTGCCAGCAGCTTAGGGAGGGGAGGGCGCACAGATACGCAGTATTTT. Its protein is CASSLGRGGRTDTQYF.

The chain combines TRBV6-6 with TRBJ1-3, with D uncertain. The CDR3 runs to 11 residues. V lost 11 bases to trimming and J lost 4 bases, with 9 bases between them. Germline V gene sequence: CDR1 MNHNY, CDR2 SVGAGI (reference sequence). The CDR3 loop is CACLKGNTIYF. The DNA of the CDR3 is TGTGCCTGCTTGAAGGGAAACACCATATATTTT.

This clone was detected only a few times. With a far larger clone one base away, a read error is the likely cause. CDR3 amino acids: CASSIGSGGLYEQYF. The CDR3 DNA reads as TGTGCCAGTAGTATTGGGTCGGGAGGCCTCTACGAGCAGTACTTC. J is TRBJ2-7 and V is TRBV19; 7 nucleotides match TRBD2. The CDR3 sequence is 15 residues long. The germline CDR1 and CDR2 sequences are LNHDA and SQIVND (reference sequence). After removal of 3 bases from V and 3 bases from J, the junction contained 8 bases not matched to a gene.

CDR3 sequence reads: CATQESLNQPQHF. The DNA of the CDR3 is TGTGCCACCCAAGAGTCCCTCAATCAGCCCCAGCATTTT. The chain carries TRBV18 and TRBJ1-5; D remains unclear. Germline V gene lookup returns CDR1 KGHSH and CDR2 LQKENI. V lost 10 bases to trimming and J lost 3 bases, with 13 bases between them. The CDR3 spans 13 residues.

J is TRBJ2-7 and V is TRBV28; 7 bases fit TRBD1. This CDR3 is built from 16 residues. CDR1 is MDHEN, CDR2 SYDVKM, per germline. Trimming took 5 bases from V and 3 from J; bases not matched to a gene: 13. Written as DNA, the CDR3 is TGTGCCAGCAGTGTCTTAACAGGGGATAAAGACTACGAGCAGTACTTC. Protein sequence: CASSVLTGDKDYEQYF.

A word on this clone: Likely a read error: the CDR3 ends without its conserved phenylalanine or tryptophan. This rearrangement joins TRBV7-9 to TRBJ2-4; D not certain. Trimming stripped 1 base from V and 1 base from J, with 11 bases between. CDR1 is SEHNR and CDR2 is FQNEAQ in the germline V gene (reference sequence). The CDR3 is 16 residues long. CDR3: CASSLVLAGAKNIQYL. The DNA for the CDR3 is TGTGCCAGCAGCTTAGTGTTAGCTGGGGCCAAAAACATTCAGTACCTC.

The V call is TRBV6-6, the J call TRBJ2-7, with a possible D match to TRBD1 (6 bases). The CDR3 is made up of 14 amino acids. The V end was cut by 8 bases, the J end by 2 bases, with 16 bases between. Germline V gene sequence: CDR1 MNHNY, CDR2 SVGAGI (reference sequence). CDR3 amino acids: CASGEHRDAYEQYF. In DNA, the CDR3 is TGTGCCAGCGGGGAACACAGGGACGCCTACGAGCAGTACTTC.

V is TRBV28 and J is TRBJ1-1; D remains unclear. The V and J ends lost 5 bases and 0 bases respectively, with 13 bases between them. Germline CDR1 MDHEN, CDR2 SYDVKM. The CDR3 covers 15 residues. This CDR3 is CASSNGGHLNTEAFF. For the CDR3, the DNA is TGTGCCAGCAGTAATGGTGGGCACCTGAACACTGAAGCTTTCTTT.

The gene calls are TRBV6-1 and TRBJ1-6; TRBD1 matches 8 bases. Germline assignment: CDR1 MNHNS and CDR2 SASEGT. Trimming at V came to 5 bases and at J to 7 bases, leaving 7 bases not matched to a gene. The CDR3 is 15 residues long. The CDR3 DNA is TGTGCCAGCAGTCTTCAGGGGGCAGGGAATTCACCCCTCCACTTT. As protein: CASSLQGAGNSPLHF.

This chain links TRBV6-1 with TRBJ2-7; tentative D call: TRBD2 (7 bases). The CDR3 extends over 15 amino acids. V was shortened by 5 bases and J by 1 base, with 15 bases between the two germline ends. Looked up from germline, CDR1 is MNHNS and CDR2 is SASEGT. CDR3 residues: CASSPRGAGSYEQYF. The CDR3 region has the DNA TGTGCCAGCAGTCCACGGGGGGCAGGGTCCTACGAGCAGTACTTC.

CDR3 loop: CAWSVGTVNTIYF. The CDR3 DNA reads TGTGCCTGGAGTGTTGGGACAGTGAACACCATATATTTT. The rearrangement links TRBV30 to TRBJ1-3; 7 bases align to TRBD1. The CDR3 loop spans 13 amino acids. The junction had 3 bases not matched to a gene; V was cut back by 0 bases and J by 7 bases. In germline, CDR1 is GTSNPN, CDR2 SVGIG (reference sequence).

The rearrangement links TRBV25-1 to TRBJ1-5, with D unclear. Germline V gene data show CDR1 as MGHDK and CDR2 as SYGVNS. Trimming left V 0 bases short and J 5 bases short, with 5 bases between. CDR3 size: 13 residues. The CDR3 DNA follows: TGTGCCAGCAGTGAATACGGGGATCAGCCCCAGCATTTT. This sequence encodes CASSEYGDQPQHF.

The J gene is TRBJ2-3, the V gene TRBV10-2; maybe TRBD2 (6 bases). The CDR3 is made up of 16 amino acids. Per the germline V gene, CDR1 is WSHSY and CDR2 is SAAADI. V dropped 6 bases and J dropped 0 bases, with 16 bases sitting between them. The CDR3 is CASSPLGGTSTDTQYF. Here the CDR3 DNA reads TGCGCCAGCAGCCCGTTGGGGGGAACTAGCACAGATACGCAGTATTTT.